One sample yielded the 24 T cell receptor beta chains listed below, sequenced in a study of cytomegalovirus exposure and HLA in healthy donors (dated by TCRdb to 2017 to 2019). To prepare the library, the immunoSEQ multiplex PCR assay was applied. For the multiplex PCR, a mixture combining 60 forward primers for TCR Vbeta segments and 13 reverse primers for TCR Jbeta segments was used. Sourced from immuneACCESS, this table was stored by TCRdb with only in-frame sequences that have V and J called. A share of the clones is absent; for the studies checked, an unresolved V gene accounts for under half, and the remainder has no known explanation. Across this sample there are about 140,000 clones, with 80% seen only once. The top ten constitute around 2.5% of the sample. The sample consisted of PBMCs. These receptor sequences come from a man aged 45-65 years in good health and CMV-seronegative.

Comments on this clone: One end of the junction varies from germline; a read error may be responsible. The same CDR3 also results from other DNA sequences found in this sample. The V call is TRBV6-5, the J call TRBJ1-1; TRBD1 agrees at 8 bases. The CDR3 loop spans 15 amino acids. Germline lookup yields CDR1 MNHEY and CDR2 SVGAGI. This CDR3 is CASSYVGQVDTEAFF. The CDR3 bases are TGTGCCAGCAGTTACGTGGGACAGGTGGACACTGAGGCTTTCTTT.

The CDR3 sequence is CASSPLAGGLPGELFF. Here the CDR3 DNA reads TGTGCCAGCAGCCCACTAGCGGGGGGGCTCCCCGGGGAGCTGTTTTTT. This chain connects TRBV27 to TRBJ2-2, with 13 bases that match TRBD2. The CDR3 runs 16 residues. V lost 6 bases and J lost 6; bases outside the gene matches: 7. CDR1 and CDR2 from the germline V gene are MNHEY and SMNVEV (reference sequence).

The V gene is TRBV7-9, the J gene TRBJ1-1; possible D gene TRBD1, 5 bases. CDR1 is SEHNR, CDR2 FQNEAQ, per germline (reference sequence). V was pared by 7 bases and J by 3 bases, with 9 bases between. There are 12 residues in the CDR3. CDR3 amino acids: CASTLGDTEAFF. The CDR3 DNA sequence: TGTGCCAGCACCCTAGGGGACACTGAAGCTTTCTTT.

CDR3 nucleotide sequence: TGCAGCGTTGGGGGGACAGGGTTCTACGAGCAGTACTTC. Amino acid sequence: CSVGGTGFYEQYF. The gene calls are TRBV29-1 and TRBJ2-7; 9 bases map to TRBD1. Germline V CDR1 and CDR2: SQVTM, ANQGSEA. J was trimmed by 3 bases and V by 4 bases; bases with no gene match: 4. The CDR3 runs 13 residues.

This clone was counted only a few times. The J gene is TRBJ1-1, the V gene TRBV6-1; 8 nucleotides match TRBD1. This CDR3 region has 14 residues. Looked up from germline, CDR1 is MNHNS and CDR2 is SASEGT. With V trimmed by 7 bases and J by 0 bases, 4 bases remained unmatched. This CDR3 reads CASMTGAVNTEAFF. The CDR3 nucleotides are TGTGCCAGCATGACAGGGGCCGTGAACACTGAAGCTTTCTTT.

The chain recombines TRBV27 with TRBJ2-1, with D unclear. The ends were cut back, 5 bases at V and 8 bases at J, with 28 bases in the middle. The germline gives CDR1 MNHEY, CDR2 SMNVEV (reference sequence). The CDR3 runs 18 residues. DNA for the CDR3: TGTGCCAGCAGTCCCCTAAGGTTGGTACAGACGCAATTCCATGAGCAGTTCTTC. Translating gives CASSPLRLVQTQFHEQFF.

This sequence joins TRBV19 and TRBJ1-5; 9 bases are a match to TRBD1. Trimming at V came to 7 bases and at J to 4 bases, leaving 5 bases not matched to a gene. Germline assignment: CDR1 LNHDA and CDR2 SQIVND (reference sequence). The CDR3 runs 14 residues. In DNA form, the CDR3 reads TGTGCCAGTACCCGGACAGGGGAGAATCAGCCCCAGCATTTT. It codes for CASTRTGENQPQHF.

The rearrangement links TRBV2 to TRBJ2-2; D uncertain. The V gene's germline CDR1 is SNHLY and CDR2 FYNNEI. The V end lost 2 bases, the J end lost 6 bases, and 7 bases lay between the germline ends. The CDR3 contains 13 residues. The CDR3 loop is CASSEISAGELFF. Written as DNA, the CDR3 is TGTGCCAGCAGTGAAATCTCAGCCGGGGAGCTGTTTTTT.

The chain recombines TRBV30 with TRBJ1-5, with 7 bases matching TRBD1. With V trimmed by 3 bases and J by 6 bases, 8 bases remained unmatched. Germline-derived CDR1 and CDR2 are GTSNPN and SVGIG (reference sequence). There are 14 residues in the CDR3. The CDR3 bases are TGTGCCTGGAGGTCAGGACAGGCAGGTCAGCCCCAGCATTTT. It yields the protein CAWRSGQAGQPQHF.

The chain carries TRBV6-1 and TRBJ1-2; tentative D call: TRBD1 (6 bases). This CDR3 region has 13 residues. From germline, CDR1 is MNHNS and CDR2 SASEGT. Trimming shortened V by 5 bases and J by 8 bases, and 15 bases separated the two germline ends. The CDR3 is CASSRIHREGYTF. Here the CDR3 DNA reads TGTGCCAGCAGTCGTATACACAGGGAAGGCTACACCTTC.

This chain links TRBV27 with TRBJ2-2; the D gene is possibly TRBD1 (6 bases). From germline, CDR1 is MNHEY and CDR2 SMNVEV (reference sequence). V lost 0 bases, J lost 5 bases, and 19 bases lay in between. The CDR3 is 18 amino acids. The CDR3 loop reads CASSLSSRGRGGTGELFF. In DNA form, the CDR3 reads TGTGCCAGCAGTTTATCGTCTCGGGGCAGGGGTGGAACCGGGGAGCTGTTTTTT.

The V call is TRBV5-1, the J call TRBJ2-3; 7 nucleotides agree with TRBD2. Germline CDR1 is SGHRS and CDR2 is YFSETQ. This CDR3 region has 15 residues. With 0 bases clipped from V and 6 bases from J, the junction kept 7 bases outside the gene matches. The DNA for the CDR3 is TGCGCCAGCAGCTTGGTCGCGGGAGTAAGGGATACGCAGTATTTT. This gives the protein CASSLVAGVRDTQYF.

This sequence joins TRBV18 and TRBJ1-2, with a tentative D call TRBD1 (6 bases). The CDR3 has 16 amino acids. The germline V and J ends were trimmed by 2 bases and 3 bases, with 16 bases remaining between them. Germline loops: CDR1 KGHSH, CDR2 LQKENI. The CDR3 is CASSPKSQGLDYGYTF. The CDR3, as DNA: TGTGCCAGCTCACCAAAATCTCAGGGGTTAGACTATGGCTACACCTTC.

The gene calls are TRBV4-1 and TRBJ1-1, with 9 bases fitting TRBD1. The CDR3 sequence is 16 residues long. The ends lost 4 bases at V and 6 bases at J; junction bases unmatched: 12. CDR1 is MGHRA, CDR2 YSYEKL, per germline. The CDR3 DNA follows: TGCGCCAGCAGCCCAGAGTCGGGACAGGGTGGGGCTGAAGCTTTCTTT. Protein product: CASSPESGQGGAEAFF.

V usage is TRBV9 and J usage is TRBJ2-3; TRBD2 aligns across 9 bases. After removal of 0 bases from V and 5 bases from J, the junction contained 4 bases not matched to a gene. This CDR3 has 15 amino acids. CDR1 is SGDLS and CDR2 is YYNGEE in the germline V gene. The CDR3 coding sequence is TGTGCCAGCAGCGTAGGGCGGGGGGGCTTAGATACGCAGTATTTT. It is translated as CASSVGRGGLDTQYF.

The chain's CDR3 is CSVLQGSSNQPQHF. CDR3 DNA: TGCAGCGTTCTGCAGGGATCGAGCAATCAGCCCCAGCATTTT. The V call is TRBV29-1, the J call TRBJ1-5, with D possibly matching TRBD1 (5 bases). CDR3 size: 14 residues. Germline CDR1 is SQVTM and CDR2 is ANQGSEA. With 5 bases removed from V and 1 base from J, the gap between germline ends came to 12 bases. Together with reference TRBV29-1 and TRBJ1-5, the CDR3 gives the full variable domain: SAVISQKPSRDICQRGTSLTIQCQVDSQVTMMFWYRQQPGQSLTLIATANQGSEATYESGFVIDKFPISRPNLTFSTLTVSNMSPEDSSIYLCSVLQGSSNQPQHFGDGTRLSIL.

The CDR3 loop reads CASSDRVRGYTF. CDR3 sequence (DNA): TGTGCCAGCAGTGACAGGGTTCGTGGCTACACCTTC. This rearrangement joins TRBV6-1 to TRBJ1-2; possibly TRBD1 for D (5 bases). Germline loops: CDR1 MNHNS, CDR2 SASEGT. Trimming stripped 3 bases from V and 7 bases from J, with 9 bases between. This CDR3 contains 12 residues.

The chain carries TRBV5-8 and TRBJ1-5; maybe TRBD1 (6 bases). The V end lost 1 base, the J end lost 0 bases, and 8 bases lay between the germline ends. Germline V gene data show CDR1 as SGHTS and CDR2 as YDEGEE. The CDR3 runs to 15 residues. The CDR3 DNA sequence: TGTGCCAGCAGCTTGAGGGGGACTAGCAATCAGCCCCAGCATTTT. Protein: CASSLRGTSNQPQHF.

In its sample, this clone was seen once. The rearrangement uses TRBV6-1 and TRBJ1-1; D remains ambiguous. The CDR3 consists of 14 residues. V was pared by 6 bases and J by 0 bases, with 11 bases between. Germline assignment: CDR1 MNHNS and CDR2 SASEGT. CDR3 nucleotides: TGTGCCAGCAGGATAGACATGGTGAACACTGAAGCTTTCTTT. Amino acid sequence: CASRIDMVNTEAFF.

The V and J genes are TRBV9 and TRBJ1-1; D is unresolved. The germline V gene has CDR1 SGDLS and CDR2 YYNGEE. V lost 0 bases and J lost 7, with 13 bases in between. The CDR3 has 14 amino acids. The CDR3 spells CASSVGVNSGEAFF. The CDR3 nucleotides are TGTGCCAGCAGCGTAGGGGTTAACTCGGGTGAAGCTTTCTTT. The full variable domain, with the rest looked up from reference TRBV9 and TRBJ1-1, is DSGVTQTPKHLITATGQRVTLRCSPRSGDLSVYWYQQSLDQGLQFLIQYYNGEERAKGNILERFSAQQFPDLHSELNLSSLELGDSALYFCASSVGVNSGEAFFGQGTRLTVV.

The chain employs TRBV30 and TRBJ2-7; 11 nucleotides match TRBD2. There are 15 residues in the CDR3. Germline CDR1 is GTSNPN and CDR2 is SVGIG (reference sequence). V lost 4 bases, J lost 1 base, and 6 bases stayed unmatched. In nucleotides, the CDR3 is TGTGCCTGGAATCCGACTAGCGGGGTTTCCTACGAGCAGTACTTC. Its translation: CAWNPTSGVSYEQYF.

V and J are TRBV2 and TRBJ1-1; 8 nucleotides align to TRBD1. CDR1 and CDR2 from the germline V gene are SNHLY and FYNNEI. CDR3 length: 13 amino acids. Unmatched junction bases numbered 5, after V lost 6 bases and J lost 5 bases. CDR3 protein: CASSSQGGTEAFF. CDR3 nucleotide sequence: TGTGCCAGCAGCTCACAGGGGGGGACTGAAGCTTTCTTT.

The chain uses TRBV5-4 and TRBJ2-7; 11 bases agree with TRBD2. The CDR3 runs 14 residues. Germline V gives CDR1 SGHNT, CDR2 YYREEE (reference sequence). V lost 5 bases and J lost 5; bases outside the gene matches: 6. CDR3 in amino acids: CASRPGLAEDEQYF. CDR3 nucleotide sequence: TGTGCCAGCAGGCCGGGACTAGCGGAGGACGAGCAGTACTTC. The whole variable domain, remainder taken from reference TRBV5-4 and TRBJ2-7, is ETGVTQSPTHLIKTRGQQVTLRCSSQSGHNTVSWYQQALGQGPQFIFQYYREEENGRGNFPPRFSGLQFPNYSSELNVNALELDDSALYLCASRPGLAEDEQYFGPGTRLTVT.

The chain recombines TRBV5-1 with TRBJ2-2, with D possibly TRBD1 on 5 matching bases. Germline V lookup: CDR1 SGHRS, CDR2 YFSETQ. The germline V and J ends were trimmed by 2 bases and 0 bases, with 8 bases remaining between them. This CDR3 contains 15 residues. The CDR3 DNA reads TGCGCCAGCAGCTTCTTGGGGCCGAACACCGGGGAGCTGTTTTTT. This sequence encodes CASSFLGPNTGELFF.